This TCR beta chain was captured by sequencing in a study of blood T cell repertoires in COVID-19. This clone appeared a few times. Trimming cost V 3 bases and J 1 base, with 10 bases left between them. CDR1 is SGHVS, CDR2 FQNEAQ, per germline. The CDR3 length is 14 residues. TCRdb's copy holds only in-frame clones and misses some; the assay was immunoSEQ multiplex PCR. Of some 140,000 clones in the sample, about 90% are singletons; the top ten hold less than 0.6%. J is TRBJ2-7 and V is TRBV7-8; D is unresolved. The receptor was isolated from a man aged 50 to 60 with acute or convalescent COVID-19. The sequenced sample consisted of peripheral blood. The CDR3 DNA is TGTGCCAGCAGCTTTAGCCCGACGTCCTACGAGCAGTACTTC. Encoded protein: CASSFSPTSYEQYF.